Many counts were recorded for the clone carrying this T cell receptor beta chain. Its antigen is unidentified. The CDR3 loop spans 12 amino acids. V dropped 8 bases and J dropped 0 bases, with 5 bases sitting between them. Molecules of cDNA were individually given unique molecular identifiers that were attached to them. TCRdb re-called the 5' RACE reads through MiXCR, storing one row per CDR3 protein. Of tens of thousands of distinct CDR3 sequences detected, approximately 12% appear once; the ten largest clones hold 4.4%. The data were obtained in a study of early T cells in non-severe SARS-CoV-2 infection. Overall study findings and caveats: VDJdb matching, biased toward anti-spike CD8 responses, missed private and CD4 specificities.

Sample: whole blood. This chain connects TRBV12-3 or TRBV12-4 to TRBJ1-5; unclear D gene. This TCR was sampled from an adult who was a healthcare worker with PCR-confirmed SARS-CoV-2 infection or an uninfected control (not recorded which). CDR3: CASSYSNQPQHF. The CDR3 DNA reads as TGTGCCAGCTCATATAGCAATCAGCCCCAGCATTTT.